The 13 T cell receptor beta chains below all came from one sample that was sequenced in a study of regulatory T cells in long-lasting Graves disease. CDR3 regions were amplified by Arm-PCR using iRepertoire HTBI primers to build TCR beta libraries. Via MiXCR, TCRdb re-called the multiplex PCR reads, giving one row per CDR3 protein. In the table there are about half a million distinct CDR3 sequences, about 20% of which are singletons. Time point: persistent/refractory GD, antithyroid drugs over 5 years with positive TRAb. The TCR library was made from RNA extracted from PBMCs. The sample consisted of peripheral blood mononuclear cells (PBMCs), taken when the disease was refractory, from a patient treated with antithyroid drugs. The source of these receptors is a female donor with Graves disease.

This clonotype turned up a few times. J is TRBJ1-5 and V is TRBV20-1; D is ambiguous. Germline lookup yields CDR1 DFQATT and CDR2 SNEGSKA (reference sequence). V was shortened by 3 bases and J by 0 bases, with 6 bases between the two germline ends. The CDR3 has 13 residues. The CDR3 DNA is TGCAGTGCTAGCCACGATAGCAATCAGCCCCAGCATTTT. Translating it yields CSASHDSNQPQHF.

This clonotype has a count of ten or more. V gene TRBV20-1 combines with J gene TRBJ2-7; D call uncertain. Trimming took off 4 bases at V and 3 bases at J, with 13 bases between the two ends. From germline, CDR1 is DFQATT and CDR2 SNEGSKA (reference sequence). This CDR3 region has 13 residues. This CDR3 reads CSANGRIDYEQYF. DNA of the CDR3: TGCAGTGCTAACGGGCGGATTGACTACGAGCAGTACTTC.

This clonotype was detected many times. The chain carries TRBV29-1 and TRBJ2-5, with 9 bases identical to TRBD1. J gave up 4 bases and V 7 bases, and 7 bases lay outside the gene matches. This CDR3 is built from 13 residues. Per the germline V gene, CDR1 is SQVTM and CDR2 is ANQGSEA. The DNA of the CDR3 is TGCAGCGGCCAAAGGACAGGGGCAGAGACCCAGTACTTC. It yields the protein CSGQRTGAETQYF. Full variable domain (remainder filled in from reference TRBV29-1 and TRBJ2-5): SAVISQKPSRDICQRGTSLTIQCQVDSQVTMMFWYRQQPGQSLTLIATANQGSEATYESGFVIDKFPISRPNLTFSTLTVSNMSPEDSSIYLCSGQRTGAETQYFGPGTRLLVL.

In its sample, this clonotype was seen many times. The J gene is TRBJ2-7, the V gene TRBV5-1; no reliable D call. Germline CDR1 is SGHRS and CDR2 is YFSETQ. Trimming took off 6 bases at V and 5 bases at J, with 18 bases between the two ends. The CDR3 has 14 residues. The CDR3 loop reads CASKSYADSDEQYF. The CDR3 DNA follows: TGCGCCAGCAAGTCCTACGCCGACTCGGACGAGCAGTACTTC.

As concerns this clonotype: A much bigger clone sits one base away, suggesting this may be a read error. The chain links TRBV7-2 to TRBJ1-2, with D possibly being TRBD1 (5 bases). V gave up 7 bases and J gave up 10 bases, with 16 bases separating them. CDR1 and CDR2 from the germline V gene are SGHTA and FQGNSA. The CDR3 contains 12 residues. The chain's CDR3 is CASNTVGGVYTF. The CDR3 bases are TGTGCCAGCAATACGGTCGGGGGAGTCTACACCTTC.

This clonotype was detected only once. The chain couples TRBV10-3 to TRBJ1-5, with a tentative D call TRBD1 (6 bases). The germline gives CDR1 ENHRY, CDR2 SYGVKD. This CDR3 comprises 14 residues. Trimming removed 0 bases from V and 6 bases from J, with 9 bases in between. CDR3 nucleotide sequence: TGTGCCATCAGTGAGTCGAAGGGGGGTCAGCCCCAGCATTTT. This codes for CAISESKGGQPQHF.

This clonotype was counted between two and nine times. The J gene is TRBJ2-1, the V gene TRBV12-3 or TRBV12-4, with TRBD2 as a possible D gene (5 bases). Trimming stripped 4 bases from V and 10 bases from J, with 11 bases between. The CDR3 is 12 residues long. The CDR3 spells CASSSAVGEQFF. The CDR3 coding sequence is TGTGCCAGCAGTTCAGCGGTGGGGGAGCAGTTCTTC.

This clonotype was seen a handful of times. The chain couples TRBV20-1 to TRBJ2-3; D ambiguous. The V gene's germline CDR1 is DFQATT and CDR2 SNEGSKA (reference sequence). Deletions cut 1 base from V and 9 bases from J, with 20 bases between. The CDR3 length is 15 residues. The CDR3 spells CSARGPVSFSLTQYF. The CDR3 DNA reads TGCAGTGCTAGAGGCCCGGTCTCCTTCTCGTTGACGCAGTATTTT.

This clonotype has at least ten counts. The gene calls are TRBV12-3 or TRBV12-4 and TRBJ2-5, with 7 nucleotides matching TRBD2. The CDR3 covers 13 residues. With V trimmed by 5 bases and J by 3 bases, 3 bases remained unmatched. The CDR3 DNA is TGTGCCAGCAGTCCAGGACTAGAAGAGACCCAGTACTTC. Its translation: CASSPGLEETQYF.

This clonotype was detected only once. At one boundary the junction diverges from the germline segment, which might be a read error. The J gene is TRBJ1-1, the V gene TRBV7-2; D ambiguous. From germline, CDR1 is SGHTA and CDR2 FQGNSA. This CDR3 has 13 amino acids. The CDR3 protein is CASSPGVSFKAFF. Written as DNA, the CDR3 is TGCGCCAGCAGCCCGGGAGTCAGTTTTAAAGCTTTCTTT.

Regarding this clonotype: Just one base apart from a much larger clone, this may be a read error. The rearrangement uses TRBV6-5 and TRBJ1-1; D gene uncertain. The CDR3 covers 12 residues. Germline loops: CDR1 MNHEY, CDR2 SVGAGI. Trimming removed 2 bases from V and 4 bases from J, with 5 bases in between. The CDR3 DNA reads TGTGCCAGCAGTTACGAGACCACTGAAGCTTTCTTT. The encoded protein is CASSYETTEAFF.

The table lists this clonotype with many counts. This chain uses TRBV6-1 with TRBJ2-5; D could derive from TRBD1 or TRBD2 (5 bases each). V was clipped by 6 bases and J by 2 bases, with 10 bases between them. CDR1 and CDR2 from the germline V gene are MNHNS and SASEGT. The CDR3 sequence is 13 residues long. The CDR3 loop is CASRGVPQETQYF. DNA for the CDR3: TGTGCCAGCAGGGGGGTCCCTCAAGAGACCCAGTACTTC.

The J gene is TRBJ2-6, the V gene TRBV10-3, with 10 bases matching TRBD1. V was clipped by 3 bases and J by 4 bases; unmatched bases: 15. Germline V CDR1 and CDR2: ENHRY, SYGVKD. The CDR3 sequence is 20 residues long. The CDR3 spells CAISERGQGLLLPGANVLTF. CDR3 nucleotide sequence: TGTGCCATCAGTGAAAGGGGACAGGGGCTACTTCTGCCAGGGGCCAACGTCCTGACTTTC.